Below, 2 T cell receptor beta chains from the same sample are listed, as sequenced in a study of T cell repertoires in cytomegalovirus infection. No antigen has been identified for these receptors. One entry per CDR3 protein, called by TCRdb with MiXCR from the reads. This sample has roughly 180,000 distinct CDR3 sequences; roughly 22% occur once, and the top ten carry about 25%. Sample: CD8+ T cells from cultured PBMCs, taken from culture after CMV antigen stimulation. The receptor set was obtained from a human donor in good health (CMV status not recorded). Some clones in this sample may be carry-over from other donors' samples.

The chain has TRBV7-8 and TRBJ2-1, with 8 bases matching TRBD2. The CDR3 contains 16 residues. V trimming: 1 base; J trimming: 4 bases; junction bases outside the gene matches: 6. Germline V gives CDR1 SGHVS, CDR2 FQNEAQ. This chain's CDR3 is CASSLEPGGLYNEQFF. In DNA, the CDR3 is TGTGCCAGCAGCTTAGAACCGGGGGGGCTTTACAATGAGCAGTTCTTC.

The chain recombines TRBV11-1 with TRBJ1-1; D call uncertain. The CDR3 sequence is 12 residues long. The germline CDR1 and CDR2 sequences are SGHAT and FQDESV (reference sequence). V was shortened by 6 bases and J by 7 bases, with 12 bases between the two germline ends. CDR3 sequence: CASRSPRIEAFF. For the CDR3, the DNA is TGTGCCAGCAGATCTCCAAGGATTGAAGCTTTCTTT.